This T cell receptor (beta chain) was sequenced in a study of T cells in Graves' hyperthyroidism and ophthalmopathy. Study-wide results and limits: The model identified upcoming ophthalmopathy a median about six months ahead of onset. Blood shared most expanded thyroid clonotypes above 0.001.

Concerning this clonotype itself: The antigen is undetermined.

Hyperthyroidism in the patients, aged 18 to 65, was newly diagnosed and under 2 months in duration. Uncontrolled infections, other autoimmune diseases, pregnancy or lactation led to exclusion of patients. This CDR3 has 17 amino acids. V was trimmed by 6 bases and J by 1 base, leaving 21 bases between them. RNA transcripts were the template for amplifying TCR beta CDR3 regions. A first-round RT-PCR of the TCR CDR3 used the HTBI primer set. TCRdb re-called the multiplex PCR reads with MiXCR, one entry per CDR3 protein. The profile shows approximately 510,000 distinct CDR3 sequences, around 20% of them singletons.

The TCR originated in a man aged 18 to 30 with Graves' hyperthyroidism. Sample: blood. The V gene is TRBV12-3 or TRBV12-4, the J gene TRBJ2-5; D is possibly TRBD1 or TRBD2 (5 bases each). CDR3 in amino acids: CASSRRKGTDLQETQYF. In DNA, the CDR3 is TGTGCCAGCAGCAGACGCAAAGGGACGGACCTCCAAGAGACCCAGTACTTC.